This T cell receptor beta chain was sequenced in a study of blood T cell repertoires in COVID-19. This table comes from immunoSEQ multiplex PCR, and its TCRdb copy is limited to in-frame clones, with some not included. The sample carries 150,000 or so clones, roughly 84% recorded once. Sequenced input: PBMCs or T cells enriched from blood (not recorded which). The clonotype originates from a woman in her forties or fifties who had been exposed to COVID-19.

DNA for the CDR3: TGTGCCAGCAGTGAATACGGGGATGTGCGGGAAAAACTGTTTTTT. Translation: CASSEYGDVREKLFF. The chain combines TRBV25-1 with TRBJ1-4; D not resolved. Germline V gives CDR1 MGHDK, CDR2 SYGVNS. Trimming cost V 0 bases and J 8 bases, with 13 bases left between them. The CDR3 length is 15 residues.